This T cell receptor (beta chain) is from a study of blood T cell repertoires in COVID-19. Clinical history as reported by participants underpinned cohort assignment. TCRdb's copy holds only in-frame clones and misses some; the assay was immunoSEQ multiplex PCR. The sample has just over 300,000 clones, 90% seen once. This receptor was obtained from a woman aged 18-29 years with acute COVID-19. Material for sequencing was PBMCs or T cells enriched from blood (not recorded which).

CDR3 in DNA: TGTGCCAGCAGCGTAGAGAGAGATACGCAGTATTTT. Its protein product is CASSVERDTQYF. J is TRBJ2-3 and V is TRBV9; no definite D call. CDR1 is SGDLS and CDR2 is YYNGEE in the germline V gene. The V end lost 0 bases, the J end lost 5 bases, and 4 bases lay between the germline ends. This CDR3 has 12 residues.